The T cell receptor (beta chain) described here comes from a study of T cells in Graves' hyperthyroidism and ophthalmopathy. Study-level points and caveats: Model output signaled ophthalmopathy a median roughly 6.5 months ahead of onset.

Amplification targeted TCR beta CDR3 regions from RNA transcripts. HTBI primers were used for first-round RT-PCR of the TCR CDR3. Via MiXCR, TCRdb re-called the multiplex PCR reads, giving one row per CDR3 protein. The profile shows approximately 360,000 distinct CDR3 sequences, approximately 25% of them singletons. About 10 ml fresh peripheral blood yielded the PBMCs. The V and J ends lost 4 bases and 5 bases respectively, with 11 bases between them. The CDR3 length is 12 residues. The germline gives CDR1 SQVTM, CDR2 ANQGSEA. The table lists this clonotype with many counts. The antigen is not known. Sequencing was carried out using blood. The sequence derives from a man in his forties or fifties with Graves' hyperthyroidism. The chain is built from TRBV29-1 and TRBJ1-1; D might be TRBD1 (6 bases). The CDR3 bases are TGCAGCGTTGGGCAGGGGAGGACTGAAGCTTTCTTT. Translation gives CSVGQGRTEAFF.